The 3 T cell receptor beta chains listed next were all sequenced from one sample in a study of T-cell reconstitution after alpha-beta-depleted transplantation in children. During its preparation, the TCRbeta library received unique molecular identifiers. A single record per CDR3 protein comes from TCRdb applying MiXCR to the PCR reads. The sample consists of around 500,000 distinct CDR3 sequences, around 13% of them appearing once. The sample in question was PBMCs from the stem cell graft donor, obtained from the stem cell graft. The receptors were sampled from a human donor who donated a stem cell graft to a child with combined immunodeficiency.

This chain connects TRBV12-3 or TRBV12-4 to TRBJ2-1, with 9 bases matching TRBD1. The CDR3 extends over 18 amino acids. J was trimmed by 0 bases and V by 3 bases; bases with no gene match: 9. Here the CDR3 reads CASSFITADRGSYNEQFF. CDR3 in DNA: TGTGCCAGCAGTTTTATCACTGCGGACAGGGGCTCCTACAATGAGCAGTTCTTC.

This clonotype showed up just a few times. This chain's CDR3 is CASSYSRGSSYEQYF. The CDR3 DNA follows: TGTGCCAGCAGTTACTCGAGGGGGAGCTCCTACGAGCAGTACTTC. The chain has TRBV6-2 or TRBV6-3 and TRBJ2-7, with a possible D match to TRBD1 (6 bases). CDR1 is MNHEY and CDR2 is SVGEGT in the germline V gene. The CDR3 is 15 residues long. Trimming shortened V by 0 bases and J by 0 bases, and 9 bases separated the two germline ends.

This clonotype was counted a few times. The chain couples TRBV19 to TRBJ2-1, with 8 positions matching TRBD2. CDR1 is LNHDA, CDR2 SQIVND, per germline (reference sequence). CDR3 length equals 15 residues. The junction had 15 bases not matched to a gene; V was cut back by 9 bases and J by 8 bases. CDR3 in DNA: TGTGCCAGCTCCCATTTTGGCGGGAGGCAGGATGAGCAGTTCTTC. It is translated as CASSHFGGRQDEQFF.